These 29 T cell receptor beta chains share one sample of origin, sequenced in a study of blood T cell repertoires in COVID-19. Sequenced by immunoSEQ multiplex PCR; TCRdb stores in-frame clones only, minus some. The sample holds 200,000 to 250,000 clones; around 80% are singletons and the top ten take around a sixth. Sequencing input: peripheral blood. Source of these receptors: a woman older than 75 with active or convalescent COVID-19.

A single count supports this clone. CDR3 sequence: CASSQGQGYQGEAFF. As DNA, the CDR3 is TGTGCCAGCAGCCAGGGACAGGGATACCAGGGTGAAGCTTTCTTT. The V and J genes are TRBV3-1 (or the pseudogene TRBV3-2) and TRBJ1-1; 9 nucleotides align to TRBD1. This CDR3 is built from 15 residues. Per the germline V gene, CDR1 is LGHDT and CDR2 is YNNKEL (reference sequence). The junction had 9 bases not matched to a gene; V was cut back by 3 bases and J by 7 bases.

The chain employs TRBV6-2 or TRBV6-3 and TRBJ2-2; perhaps TRBD1 as D (6 bases). V was trimmed by 1 base and J by 1 base, leaving 19 bases between them. Germline loops: CDR1 MNHEY, CDR2 SVGEGT. This CDR3 comprises 19 residues. CDR3: CASSYYIPLGQLNTGELFF. The CDR3 bases are TGTGCCAGCAGTTACTATATCCCCCTCGGACAGTTGAACACCGGGGAGCTGTTTTTT.

This clone was detected once. The chain combines TRBV7-2 with TRBJ2-7; 9 bases align to TRBD1. The trim removed 5 bases at V and 2 bases at J, leaving 13 bases unmatched. CDR3 length: 17 amino acids. CDR1 is SGHTA, CDR2 FQGNSA, per germline. The CDR3 nucleotides read TGTGCCAGCAGCCCCCGAGTTATGGGACAGGGAACCTACGAGCAGTACTTC. This gives the protein CASSPRVMGQGTYEQYF.

Of note for this clone: Other DNA variants within this sample encode the same CDR3. The CDR3 loop reads CASSGQGLSTDTQYF. The DNA for the CDR3 is TGTGCCAGCAGCGGACAGGGTCTAAGCACAGATACGCAGTATTTT. The chain uses TRBV2 and TRBJ2-3, with 8 nucleotides matching TRBD1. V lost 6 bases to trimming and J lost 0 bases; unmatched junction nucleotides: 5. Germline V gene lookup returns CDR1 SNHLY and CDR2 FYNNEI. The CDR3 is 15 amino acids.

This clone appeared a few times. This chain uses TRBV28 with TRBJ2-7; D uncertain. This CDR3 has 12 amino acids. Per the germline V gene, CDR1 is MDHEN and CDR2 is SYDVKM. V lost 2 bases to trimming and J lost 4 bases, with 6 bases between them. In DNA, the CDR3 is TGTGCCAGCAGTTTACCCCAATACGAGCAGTACTTC. It codes for CASSLPQYEQYF.

CDR3 DNA: TGCGCCAGCAGCTTGGCCGCCAAGGGGGTTGAAAAACTGTTTTTT. It is translated as CASSLAAKGVEKLFF. This chain connects TRBV5-1 to TRBJ1-4, with D maybe TRBD1 (6 bases). The length of the CDR3 is 15 residues. The germline gives CDR1 SGHRS, CDR2 YFSETQ. V shed 0 bases and J shed 7 bases, with 13 bases lying between them.

The table lists this clone with a count of one. The chain couples TRBV5-1 to TRBJ1-2; D is uncertain. Looked up from germline, CDR1 is SGHRS and CDR2 is YFSETQ. V was shortened by 1 base and J by 2 bases, with 6 bases between the two germline ends. CDR3 size: 13 residues. CDR3 DNA: TGCGCCAGCAGCTTGAATGGCAACTATGGCTACACCTTC. Its protein is CASSLNGNYGYTF.

This clone showed up just once. The chain joins TRBV3-1 (or the pseudogene TRBV3-2) to TRBJ2-3; TRBD2 might be the D (6 bases). CDR1 LGHDT and CDR2 YNNKEL come from the germline V gene (reference sequence). The CDR3 sequence is 18 residues long. V lost 3 bases to trimming and J lost 3 bases, with 22 bases between them. The CDR3 here is CASSHGEDSGSSTDTQYF. The DNA for the CDR3 is TGTGCCAGCAGCCATGGGGAGGACTCTGGTTCCTCAACAGATACGCAGTATTTT.

The V call is TRBV4-3, the J call TRBJ2-1, with D uncertain. The V gene lost 0 bases and the J gene lost 9 bases, with 12 bases spanning the gap. The germline V gene has CDR1 LGHNA and CDR2 YSLEER. This CDR3 region has 14 residues. CDR3 region: CASSQEPSTSEQFF. The CDR3 coding sequence is TGCGCCAGCAGCCAAGAGCCCAGTACCTCTGAGCAGTTCTTC.

The CDR3 sequence: CASSILGGTTGELFF. The CDR3 DNA is TGTGCCAGTAGTATATTAGGGGGCACCACCGGGGAGCTGTTTTTT. The chain is built from TRBV19 and TRBJ2-2; 7 bases agree with TRBD1. V was pared by 2 bases and J by 4 bases, with 4 bases of the junction left unmatched. CDR1 LNHDA and CDR2 SQIVND come from the germline V gene (reference sequence). The CDR3 runs 15 residues.

V and J are TRBV7-3 and TRBJ2-1, with 13 bases identical to TRBD2. This CDR3 has 16 amino acids. Per the germline V gene, CDR1 is SGHTA and CDR2 is FQGTGA. The ends lost 5 bases at V and 8 bases at J; junction bases unmatched: 9. CDR3 in DNA: TGTGCCAGCAGCCTTCCCGGGACTAGCGGGACGGATGAGCAGTTCTTC. Residues: CASSLPGTSGTDEQFF. The full variable domain, completed using reference TRBV7-3 and TRBJ2-1, is GAGVSQTPSNKVTEKGKYVELRCDPISGHTALYWYRQSLGQGPEFLIYFQGTGAADDSGLPNDRFFAVRPEGSVSTLKIQRTERGDSAVYLCASSLPGTSGTDEQFFGPGTRLTVL.

The V call is TRBV18, the J call TRBJ2-7, with D tentatively TRBD1 (5 bases). V shed 3 bases and J shed 0 bases, with 12 bases lying between them. In germline, CDR1 is KGHSH, CDR2 LQKENI. This CDR3 spans 15 amino acids. CDR3 sequence (DNA): TGTGCCAGCTCACCGGCTCACAGGAGCTCCTACGAGCAGTACTTC. Protein product: CASSPAHRSSYEQYF.

The chain carries TRBV6-6 and TRBJ1-6; D call uncertain. CDR3 length equals 13 residues. The germline V and J ends were trimmed by 9 bases and 0 bases, with 6 bases remaining between them. Looked up from germline, CDR1 is MNHNY and CDR2 is SVGAGI (reference sequence). CDR3 loop: CASASSYNSPLHF. DNA of the CDR3: TGTGCCAGTGCGAGCTCCTATAATTCACCCCTCCACTTT.

V and J are TRBV24-1 and TRBJ1-2; D not resolved. This CDR3 has 13 residues. The germline V and J ends were trimmed by 3 bases and 3 bases, with 7 bases remaining between them. Germline CDR1 KGHDR, CDR2 SFDVKD. For the CDR3, the DNA is TGTGCCACCAGTGATGAAACAGACTATGGCTACACCTTC. Translation: CATSDETDYGYTF.

V is TRBV5-1 and J is TRBJ1-2, with D possibly matching TRBD1 (5 bases). The CDR3 is 13 amino acids. Trimming cost V 4 bases and J 4 bases, with 11 bases left between them. From germline, CDR1 is SGHRS and CDR2 YFSETQ. The CDR3 region is CASSPDKFYGYTF. The CDR3 nucleotides are TGCGCCAGCAGCCCGGACAAATTCTATGGCTACACCTTC.

This rearrangement joins TRBV7-2 to TRBJ1-4; TRBD1 agrees at 8 bases. The junction had 8 bases not matched to a gene; V was cut back by 6 bases and J by 8 bases. Germline lookup yields CDR1 SGHTA and CDR2 FQGNSA. The CDR3 has 14 amino acids. This CDR3 reads CASSQTGAGEKLFF. The CDR3 DNA sequence: TGTGCCAGCAGTCAGACAGGGGCCGGAGAAAAACTGTTTTTT.

The V and J genes are TRBV7-9 and TRBJ1-1; 8 bases agree with TRBD1. This CDR3 contains 19 residues. J gave up 1 base and V 5 bases, and 18 bases lay outside the gene matches. The germline gives CDR1 SEHNR, CDR2 FQNEAQ (reference sequence). CDR3 DNA sequence: TGTGCCAGCAGCCAATACAAACCACTCAGGGGGCCAGGGAACACTGAAGCTTTCTTT. Translating gives CASSQYKPLRGPGNTEAFF.

V gene TRBV5-8 combines with J gene TRBJ2-7, with D perhaps matching TRBD1 (5 bases). The CDR3 covers 14 residues. Germline V lookup: CDR1 SGHTS, CDR2 YDEGEE. Trimming shortened V by 1 base and J by 3 bases, and 11 bases separated the two germline ends. This CDR3 reads CASSLRGSGYEQYF. CDR3 sequence (DNA): TGTGCCAGCAGCTTGAGGGGTTCTGGCTACGAGCAGTACTTC.

This chain connects TRBV28 to TRBJ2-7; TRBD1 matches 10 bases. This CDR3 is built from 15 residues. Germline V gives CDR1 MDHEN, CDR2 SYDVKM. The trim removed 7 bases at V and 2 bases at J, leaving 8 bases unmatched. The CDR3 protein is CASILGTGAPYEQYF. CDR3 sequence (DNA): TGTGCCAGCATCCTCGGGACAGGGGCACCCTACGAGCAGTACTTC.

The genes are TRBV6-1 and TRBJ2-2, with 11 bases aligning to TRBD2. This CDR3 contains 19 residues. V lost 4 bases, J lost 0 bases, and 10 bases stayed unmatched. Germline CDR1 MNHNS, CDR2 SASEGT. The CDR3 coding sequence is TGTGCCAGCAGTGGGGTCCTAGCGGGGGGAAAACCGAACACCGGGGAGCTGTTTTTT. Translation: CASSGVLAGGKPNTGELFF.

Worth noting for this clone: Within the sample, other DNA sequences also encode this same CDR3. V usage is TRBV19 and J usage is TRBJ2-3, with D possibly TRBD1 on 6 matching bases. The germline V gene encodes CDR1 LNHDA and CDR2 SQIVND (reference sequence). The CDR3 extends over 14 amino acids. V lost 1 base and J lost 4, with 9 bases in between. The CDR3 protein is CASSIAGGADTQYF. In DNA form, the CDR3 reads TGTGCCAGTAGTATAGCTGGGGGCGCAGATACGCAGTATTTT.

The chain carries TRBV6-5 and TRBJ1-5; D might be TRBD1 (5 bases). CDR1 is MNHEY, CDR2 SVGAGI, per germline. There are 14 residues in the CDR3. The V and J ends lost 5 bases and 5 bases respectively, with 13 bases between them. The DNA for the CDR3 is TGTGCCAGCAGTCCGGGACTCGAATATCAGCCCCAGCATTTT. Its protein product is CASSPGLEYQPQHF.

Only one count was recorded for this clone. The gene calls are TRBV9 and TRBJ2-5; 8 bases agree with TRBD2. This CDR3 is built from 16 residues. V was pared by 0 bases and J by 5 bases, with 9 bases of the junction left unmatched. Looked up from germline, CDR1 is SGDLS and CDR2 is YYNGEE. Here the CDR3 DNA reads TGTGCCAGCAGCGTAGCCGCGGGAGGAGGTTGGGAGACCCAGTACTTC. Translated: CASSVAAGGGWETQYF.

The chain carries TRBV29-1 and TRBJ1-1; no reliable D call. The CDR3 totals 13 residues. Trimming left V 7 bases short and J 0 bases short, with 12 bases between. CDR1 and CDR2 from the germline V gene are SQVTM and ANQGSEA. CDR3 region: CSGRENLNTEAFF. For the CDR3, the DNA is TGCAGCGGTAGAGAGAACCTGAACACTGAAGCTTTCTTT.

The rearrangement uses TRBV6-5 and TRBJ1-3; tentatively, D is TRBD1 (6 bases). The length of the CDR3 is 15 residues. Germline assignment: CDR1 MNHEY and CDR2 SVGAGI. Trimming cost V 7 bases and J 1 base, with 14 bases left between them. The CDR3 region is CASNPGTGSGNTIYF. The CDR3 region has the DNA TGTGCCAGCAACCCGGGAACAGGGTCTGGAAACACCATATATTTT.

The J gene is TRBJ2-7, the V gene TRBV5-1, with 7 bases identical to TRBD2. After removal of 3 bases from V and 0 bases from J, the junction contained 9 bases not matched to a gene. The V gene's germline CDR1 is SGHRS and CDR2 YFSETQ. The CDR3 length is 16 residues. The CDR3 DNA sequence: TGCGCCAGCAGCTCCGCAAGCGGGACTCTCTCCTACGAGCAGTACTTC. This codes for CASSSASGTLSYEQYF.

The CDR3, as DNA: TGTGCCAGCAGCAAATTAGTCGGGTATGGCTACACCTTC. Its protein is CASSKLVGYGYTF. The gene calls are TRBV21-1 and TRBJ1-2. TRBV21-1 is a pseudogene. The CDR3 covers 13 residues.

This clone occurred a few times. The J gene is TRBJ2-1, the V gene TRBV7-3; 8 positions agree with TRBD2. The germline V gene has CDR1 SGHTA and CDR2 FQGTGA. J gave up 9 bases and V 5 bases, and 3 bases lay outside the gene matches. This CDR3 is built from 12 residues. CDR3 in DNA: TGTGCCAGCAGCCCCAGCGGGGGTGAGCAGTTCTTC. It codes for CASSPSGGEQFF.

The chain employs TRBV10-3 and TRBJ1-5; TRBD1 matches 9 bases. CDR1 and CDR2 from the germline V gene are ENHRY and SYGVKD. The length of the CDR3 is 13 residues. J lost 5 bases, V lost 10 bases, and 6 bases had no gene match. The CDR3 DNA reads TGTGCCAGCCGACAGGGGGGGGATCAGCCCCAGCATTTT. This sequence encodes CASRQGGDQPQHF.